The clone carrying this T cell receptor (beta chain) occurred a few times. The data were taken from a study of blood T cell repertoires in COVID-19. Study background: The origin of the acute and convalescent COVID-19 samples was the United States, Italy and Spain. Nucleic acid was either cDNA or gDNA, and it came from T cells, B-cell-depleted T cells, or PBMCs.

This CDR3 is built from 15 residues. Per germline, CDR1 SNHLY and CDR2 FYNNEI. V was clipped by 0 bases and J by 7 bases, with 15 bases between them. As processed by the authors: How many nucleated cells were present was estimated from reference gene primer amplification. Libraries were prepared by immunoSEQ multiplex PCR; TCRdb keeps only in-frame clonotypes and omits some of them. That table supplies the V and J calls and clone size; D and trimming were determined from the DNA. The table has roughly 110,000 clones, around 83% seen once; the top ten hold approximately 4.5%. The sequence was obtained from a man in his 70s with acute or convalescent COVID-19. Sequencing input: peripheral blood. The chain is built from TRBV2 and TRBJ1-2, with D possibly matching TRBD1 (6 bases). CDR3 sequence (DNA): TGTGCCAGCAGTGAAGCGCGCAGGGGTATATTTGGCTACACCTTC. Translating it yields CASSEARRGIFGYTF.